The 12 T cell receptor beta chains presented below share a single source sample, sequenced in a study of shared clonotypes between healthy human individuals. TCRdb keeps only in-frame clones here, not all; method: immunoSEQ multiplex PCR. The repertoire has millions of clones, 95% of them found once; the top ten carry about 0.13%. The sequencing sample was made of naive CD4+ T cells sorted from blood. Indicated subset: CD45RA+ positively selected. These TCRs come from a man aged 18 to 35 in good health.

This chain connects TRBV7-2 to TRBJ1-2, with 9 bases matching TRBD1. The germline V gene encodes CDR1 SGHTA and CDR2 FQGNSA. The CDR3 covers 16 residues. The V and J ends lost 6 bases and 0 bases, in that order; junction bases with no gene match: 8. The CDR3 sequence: CASRPGQGLTNYGYTF. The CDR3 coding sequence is TGTGCCAGCAGACCGGGACAGGGATTGACTAACTATGGCTACACCTTC.

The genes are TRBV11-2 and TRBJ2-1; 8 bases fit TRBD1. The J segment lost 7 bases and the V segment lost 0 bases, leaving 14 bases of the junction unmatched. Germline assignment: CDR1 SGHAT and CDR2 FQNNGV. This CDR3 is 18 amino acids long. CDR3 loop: CASSLEVAGGYPRNEQFF. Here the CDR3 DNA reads TGTGCCAGCAGCTTAGAAGTGGCAGGGGGCTACCCAAGGAATGAGCAGTTCTTC. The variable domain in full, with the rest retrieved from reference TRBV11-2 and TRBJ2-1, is EAGVAQSPRYKIIEKRQSVAFWCNPISGHATLYWYQQILGQGPKLLIQFQNNGVVDDSQLPKDRFSAERLKGVDSTLKIQPAKLEDSAVYLCASSLEVAGGYPRNEQFFGPGTRLTVL.

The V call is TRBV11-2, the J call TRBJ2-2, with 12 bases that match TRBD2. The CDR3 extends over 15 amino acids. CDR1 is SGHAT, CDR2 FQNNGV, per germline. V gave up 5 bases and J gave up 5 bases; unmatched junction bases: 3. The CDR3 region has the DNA TGTGCCAGCAGCCACACTAGCGGGAGGACCGGGGAGCTGTTTTTT. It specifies CASSHTSGRTGELFF.

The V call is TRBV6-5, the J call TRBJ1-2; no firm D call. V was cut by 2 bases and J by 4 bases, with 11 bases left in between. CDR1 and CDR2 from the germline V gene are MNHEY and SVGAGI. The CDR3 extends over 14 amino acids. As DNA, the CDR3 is TGTGCCAGCAGTTACAGCCCCATCCCCTATGGCTACACCTTC. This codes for CASSYSPIPYGYTF.

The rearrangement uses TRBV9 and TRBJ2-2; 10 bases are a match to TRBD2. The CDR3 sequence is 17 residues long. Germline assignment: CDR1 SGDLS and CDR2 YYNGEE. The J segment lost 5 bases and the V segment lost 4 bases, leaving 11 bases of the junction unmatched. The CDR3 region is CASSPQFGGLATGELFF. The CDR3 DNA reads TGTGCCAGCAGCCCCCAATTCGGGGGACTAGCGACCGGGGAGCTGTTTTTT.

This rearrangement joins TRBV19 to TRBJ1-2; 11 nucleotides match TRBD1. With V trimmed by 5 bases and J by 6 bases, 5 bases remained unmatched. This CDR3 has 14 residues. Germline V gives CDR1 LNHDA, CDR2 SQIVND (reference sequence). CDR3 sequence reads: CASSVGQGVNGYTF. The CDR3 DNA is TGTGCCAGTAGTGTGGGACAGGGGGTCAATGGCTACACCTTC.

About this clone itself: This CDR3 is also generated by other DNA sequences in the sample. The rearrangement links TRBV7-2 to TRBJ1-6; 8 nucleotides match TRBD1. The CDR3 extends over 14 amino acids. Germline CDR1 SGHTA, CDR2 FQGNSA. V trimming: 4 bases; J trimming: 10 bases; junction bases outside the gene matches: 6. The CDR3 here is CASSSDRGRSPLHF. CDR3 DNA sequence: TGTGCCAGCAGCTCCGACAGGGGTAGGTCACCCCTCCACTTT.

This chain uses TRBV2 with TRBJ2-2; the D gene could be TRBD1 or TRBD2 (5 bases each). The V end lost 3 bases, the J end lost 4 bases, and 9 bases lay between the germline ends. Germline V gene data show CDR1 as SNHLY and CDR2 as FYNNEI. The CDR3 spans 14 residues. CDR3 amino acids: CASSEGRATGELFF. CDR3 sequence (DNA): TGTGCCAGCAGTGAGGGACGCGCCACCGGGGAGCTGTTTTTT.

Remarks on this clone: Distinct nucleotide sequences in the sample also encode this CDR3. CDR3 sequence: CASSSGQGYEQYF. CDR3 bases: TGTGCCAGTAGCTCGGGACAGGGGTACGAGCAGTACTTC. The chain recombines TRBV19 with TRBJ2-7; TRBD1 matches at 10 bases. V dropped 6 bases and J dropped 4; count of bases not matched to a gene: 3. CDR1 is LNHDA and CDR2 is SQIVND in the germline V gene (reference sequence). The CDR3 is 13 residues long. The whole variable domain, remainder taken from reference TRBV19 and TRBJ2-7, is DGGITQSPKYLFRKEGQNVTLSCEQNLNHDAMYWYRQDPGQGLRLIYYSQIVNDFQKGDIAEGYSVSREKKESFPLTVTSAQKNPTAFYLCASSSGQGYEQYFGPGTRLTVT.

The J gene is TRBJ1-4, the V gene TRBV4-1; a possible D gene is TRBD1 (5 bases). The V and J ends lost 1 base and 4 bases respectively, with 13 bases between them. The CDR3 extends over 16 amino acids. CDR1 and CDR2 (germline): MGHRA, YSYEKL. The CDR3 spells CASSQAPGRVNEKLFF. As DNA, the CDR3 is TGCGCCAGCAGCCAAGCTCCCGGCAGGGTTAATGAAAAACTGTTTTTT.

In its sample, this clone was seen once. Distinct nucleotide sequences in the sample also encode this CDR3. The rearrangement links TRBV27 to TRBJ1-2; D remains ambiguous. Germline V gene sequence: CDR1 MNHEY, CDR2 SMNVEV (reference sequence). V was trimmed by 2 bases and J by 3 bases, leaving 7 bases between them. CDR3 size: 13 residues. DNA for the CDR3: TGTGCCAGCAGTTTAGGGCCCGACTATGGCTACACCTTC. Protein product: CASSLGPDYGYTF.

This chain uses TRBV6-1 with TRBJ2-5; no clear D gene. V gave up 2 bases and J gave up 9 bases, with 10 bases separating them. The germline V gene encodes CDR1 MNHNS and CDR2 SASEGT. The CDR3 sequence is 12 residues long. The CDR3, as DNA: TGTGCCAGCAGTGAACCCCCTGGCGCCCAGTACTTC. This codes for CASSEPPGAQYF.